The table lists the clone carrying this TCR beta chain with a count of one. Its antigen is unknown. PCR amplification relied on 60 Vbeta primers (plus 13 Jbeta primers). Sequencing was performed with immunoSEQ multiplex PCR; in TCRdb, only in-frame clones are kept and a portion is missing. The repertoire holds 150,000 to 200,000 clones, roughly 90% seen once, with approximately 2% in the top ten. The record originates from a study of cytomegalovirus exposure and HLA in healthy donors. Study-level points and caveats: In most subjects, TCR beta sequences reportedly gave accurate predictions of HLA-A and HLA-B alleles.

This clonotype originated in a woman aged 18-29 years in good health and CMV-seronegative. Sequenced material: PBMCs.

CDR3 residues: CASPEGRDFSSYNSPLHF. The CDR3 DNA follows: TGTGCCAGCCCTGAAGGGAGAGACTTTAGCTCCTATAATTCACCCCTCCACTTT. V usage is TRBV6-4 and J usage is TRBJ1-6; D not resolved. V was cut by 8 bases and J by 0 bases, with 20 bases left in between. CDR1 MRHNA and CDR2 SNTAGT come from the germline V gene. This CDR3 is built from 18 residues.